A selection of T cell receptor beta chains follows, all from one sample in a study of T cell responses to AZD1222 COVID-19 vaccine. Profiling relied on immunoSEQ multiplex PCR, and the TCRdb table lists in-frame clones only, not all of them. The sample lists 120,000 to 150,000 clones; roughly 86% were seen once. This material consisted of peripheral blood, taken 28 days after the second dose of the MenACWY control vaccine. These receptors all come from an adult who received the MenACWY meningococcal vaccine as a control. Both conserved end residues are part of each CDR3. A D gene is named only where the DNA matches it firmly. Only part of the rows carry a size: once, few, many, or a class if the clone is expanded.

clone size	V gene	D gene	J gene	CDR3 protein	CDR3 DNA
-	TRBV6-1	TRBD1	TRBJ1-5	CASSEFRTGAGQPQHF	TGTGCCAGCAGTGAATTTAGGACAGGGGCGGGTCAGCCCCAGCATTTT
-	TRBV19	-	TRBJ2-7	CASSNSPTEQYF	TGTGCCAGTAGTAATTCTCCCACGGAGCAGTACTTC
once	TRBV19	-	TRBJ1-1	CASSIVGGNTEAFF	TGTGCCAGTAGTATAGTAGGGGGGAACACTGAAGCTTTCTTT
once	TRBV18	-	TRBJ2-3	CASSSGPADTQYF	TGTGCCAGCTCATCGGGTCCGGCAGATACGCAGTATTTT
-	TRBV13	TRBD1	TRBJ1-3	CASTDRGSGNTIYF	TGTGCCAGCACCGACAGGGGCTCTGGAAACACCATATATTTT
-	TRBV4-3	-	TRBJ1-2	CASSRYRDYNYGYTF	TGCGCCAGCAGCCGGTACAGGGATTATAACTATGGCTACACCTTC
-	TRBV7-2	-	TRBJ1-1	CASSRLEGKITEAFF	TGTGCCAGCAGCCGCCTGGAGGGGAAGATCACTGAAGCTTTCTTT
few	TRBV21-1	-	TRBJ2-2	CASSKAVEEFAGELFF	TGTGCCAGCAGCAAGGCAGTAGAGGAATTCGCCGGGGAGCTGTTTTTT
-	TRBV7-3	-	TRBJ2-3	CASSLSLGGTDTQYF	TGTGCCAGCAGCTTAAGTCTAGGGGGCACAGATACGCAGTATTTT
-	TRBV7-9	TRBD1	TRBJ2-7	CASSLDRAGGYEQYF	TGTGCCAGCAGCTTAGATCGGGCAGGGGGCTACGAGCAGTACTTC
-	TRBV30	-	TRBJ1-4	CAWSVSWEEKLFF	TGTGCCTGGAGTGTATCCTGGGAAGAAAAACTGTTTTTT
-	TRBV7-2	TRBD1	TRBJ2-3	CASSITGGTDTQYF	TGTGCCAGCAGCATTACAGGGGGCACAGATACGCAGTATTTT
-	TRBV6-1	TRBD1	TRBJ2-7	CASSEAMAGGYEQYF	TGTGCCAGCAGTGAAGCGATGGCAGGGGGCTACGAGCAGTACTTC
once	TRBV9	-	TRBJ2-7	CASSDQIGEQYF	TGTGCCAGCAGCGACCAGATAGGCGAGCAGTACTTC
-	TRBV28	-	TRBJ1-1	CASRLDRKGTEAFF	TGTGCCAGCAGGCTCGACAGAAAGGGCACTGAAGCTTTCTTT
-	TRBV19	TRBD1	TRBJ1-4	CASSNRGLDEKLFF	TGTGCCAGTAGTAATAGGGGGCTGGATGAAAAACTGTTTTTT
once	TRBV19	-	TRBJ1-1	CASSGEGLLNTEAFF	TGTGCCAGTAGTGGGGAGGGACTCCTAAACACTGAAGCTTTCTTT
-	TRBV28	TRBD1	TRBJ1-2	CASNLGTAGGYTF	TGTGCCAGCAATCTCGGGACAGCGGGGGGCTACACCTTC
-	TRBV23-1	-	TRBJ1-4	CASSQSRQASSGEKLFF	TGCGCCAGCAGTCAATCCCGACAGGCTAGTTCTGGAGAAAAACTGTTTTTT
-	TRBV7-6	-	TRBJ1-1	CASSLEGLGTEAFF	TGTGCCAGCAGCTTAGAGGGTCTTGGTACTGAAGCTTTCTTT
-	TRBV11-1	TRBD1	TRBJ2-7	CASSLGDRARGYEQYF	TGTGCCAGCAGCTTAGGGGACAGGGCGCGCGGTTACGAGCAGTACTTC